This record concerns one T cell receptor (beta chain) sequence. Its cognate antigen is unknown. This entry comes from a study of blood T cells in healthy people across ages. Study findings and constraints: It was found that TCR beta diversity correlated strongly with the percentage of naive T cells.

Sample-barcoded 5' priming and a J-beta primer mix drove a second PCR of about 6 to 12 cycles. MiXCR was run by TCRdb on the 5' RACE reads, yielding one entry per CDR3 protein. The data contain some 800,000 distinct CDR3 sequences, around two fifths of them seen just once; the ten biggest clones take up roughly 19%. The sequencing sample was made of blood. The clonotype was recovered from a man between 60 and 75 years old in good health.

The CDR3 DNA sequence: TGCGCCAGCAGCACCGGACAGGTGGATGGCTACACCTTC. This encodes CASSTGQVDGYTF. This chain links TRBV5-1 with TRBJ1-2, with TRBD1 matching over 7 bases. Germline trimming cut 4 bases from V and 6 bases from J; bases unmatched to any gene: 6. The CDR3 runs to 13 residues. Germline CDR1 reads SGHRS; CDR2 reads YFSETQ.